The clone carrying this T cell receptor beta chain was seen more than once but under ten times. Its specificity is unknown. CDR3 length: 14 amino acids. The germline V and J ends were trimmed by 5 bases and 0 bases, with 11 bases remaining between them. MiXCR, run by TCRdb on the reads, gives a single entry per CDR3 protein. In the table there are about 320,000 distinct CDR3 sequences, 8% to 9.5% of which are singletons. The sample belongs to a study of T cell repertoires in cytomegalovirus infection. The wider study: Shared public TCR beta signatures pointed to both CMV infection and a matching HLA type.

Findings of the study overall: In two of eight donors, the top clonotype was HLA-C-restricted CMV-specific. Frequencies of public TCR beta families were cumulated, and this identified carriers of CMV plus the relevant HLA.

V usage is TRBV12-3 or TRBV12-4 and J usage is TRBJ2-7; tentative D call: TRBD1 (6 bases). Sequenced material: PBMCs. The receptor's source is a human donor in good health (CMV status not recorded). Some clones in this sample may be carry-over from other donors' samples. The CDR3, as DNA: TGTGCCAGCAGTCCCATGGGACACTCCTACGAGCAGTACTTC. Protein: CASSPMGHSYEQYF.